Sequencing of this T cell receptor beta chain was carried out in a study of memory CD4+ T cells and cytomegalovirus serostatus. Background on the study: Donors were healthy Belgian adults, fewer than ten CMV seropositive and 24 seronegative.

This clone was counted between two and nine times. The data were produced by immunoSEQ multiplex PCR, yet TCRdb's version contains in-frame clones alone and is incomplete. The sample records roughly 50,000 clones, over 75% being singletons. CDR3 length equals 14 residues. The V gene's germline CDR1 is SGHDN and CDR2 FVKESK. V dropped 1 base and J dropped 1 base, with 7 bases sitting between them. Single viable CD3+CD4+CD8-CD45RO+ cells were sorted as the memory CD4+ T cells. Serum IgG to CMV pp150, pp28, p38 and p52 defined serostatus. The sample comprised memory CD4+ T cells from blood. The genes are TRBV14 and TRBJ1-1; D gene unclear. This clonotype originated in an adult in good health and CMV-seronegative. The CDR3 region is CASSQGLRNTEAFF. The CDR3 DNA reads as TGTGCCAGCAGCCAAGGTCTAAGGAACACTGAAGCTTTCTTT.